The clone carrying this TCR beta chain was observed a handful of times. The sample originates from a study of blood T cell repertoires in COVID-19. Study overall: The United States, Italy and Spain provided the acute and convalescent COVID-19 samples.

Assay: immunoSEQ multiplex PCR; the TCRdb copy retains only in-frame clones and omits some. This sample has some 240,000 clones; 85% to 90% occur once, and the top ten carry 3.5% to 5%. The trim removed 5 bases at V and 6 bases at J, leaving 1 base unmatched. Germline V gene lookup returns CDR1 SNHLY and CDR2 FYNNEI. This CDR3 comprises 12 residues. The source of this sequence is a woman aged 40 to 50 who had recovered from COVID-19. The sequencing sample was made of peripheral blood. The V and J genes are TRBV2 and TRBJ1-2, with 9 positions matching TRBD1. This CDR3 is CASSRTGDGYTF. DNA of the CDR3: TGTGCCAGCAGTCGGACAGGGGATGGCTACACCTTC.